The 26 T cell receptor beta chains presented below share a single source sample, sequenced in a study of OX40 agonist ivuxolimab in advanced cancers. Clones were read by immunoSEQ multiplex PCR, and TCRdb kept only the in-frame ones, dropping some. This table holds about 16,000 clones, over 70% found once. The material was CD4+ or CD8+ T cells sorted from blood, obtained in a trial of the OX40 agonist ivuxolimab. The receptors were gathered from an adult with an advanced solid tumor such as melanoma, head and neck, liver or kidney cancer.

The V call is TRBV19, the J call TRBJ1-1; 7 bases agree with TRBD1. The CDR3 has 17 amino acids. Trimming cost V 2 bases and J 4 bases; bases outside gene matches: 13. Germline V gives CDR1 LNHDA, CDR2 SQIVND (reference sequence). CDR3 in amino acids: CASSIRGTVLEGTEAFF. The CDR3 nucleotides are TGTGCCAGTAGTATAAGGGGGACAGTCCTCGAGGGCACTGAAGCTTTCTTT.

The gene calls are TRBV27 and TRBJ2-1; D is ambiguous. CDR3 length: 14 amino acids. V was clipped by 5 bases and J by 8 bases, with 16 bases between them. The germline V gene has CDR1 MNHEY and CDR2 SMNVEV (reference sequence). For the CDR3, the DNA is TGTGCCAGCAGTCCACTGCGGATGTCGGATGAGCAGTTCTTC. Its translation is CASSPLRMSDEQFF.

CDR3 in amino acids: CASSYSGDSSYEQYF. DNA for the CDR3: TGTGCCAGCAGTTACTCGGGAGACAGCTCTTACGAGCAGTACTTC. The genes are TRBV6-6 and TRBJ2-7; tentatively, D is TRBD1 or TRBD2 (5 bases each). Germline CDR1 is MNHNY and CDR2 is SVGAGI (reference sequence). The CDR3 length is 15 residues. Trimming removed 0 bases from V and 4 bases from J, with 13 bases in between.

The gene calls are TRBV11-1 and TRBJ2-1; TRBD1 agrees at 10 bases. Germline CDR1 is SGHAT and CDR2 is FQDESV (reference sequence). Trimming cost V 3 bases and J 9 bases; bases outside gene matches: 2. CDR3 length: 13 amino acids. CDR3 region: CASSLTGGFEQFF. The CDR3 DNA sequence: TGTGCCAGCAGCTTGACAGGGGGCTTTGAGCAGTTCTTC.

The chain uses TRBV9 and TRBJ1-1; tentatively, D is TRBD1 (5 bases). This CDR3 has 13 residues. The V end was cut by 3 bases, the J end by 7 bases, with 13 bases between. The germline V gene has CDR1 SGDLS and CDR2 YYNGEE. Written as DNA, the CDR3 is TGTGCCAGCAGCGCCGCCGGGGACGGTGAAGCTTTCTTT. Amino acid sequence: CASSAAGDGEAFF. The whole variable domain, filled in from reference TRBV9 and TRBJ1-1, reads DSGVTQTPKHLITATGQRVTLRCSPRSGDLSVYWYQQSLDQGLQFLIQYYNGEERAKGNILERFSAQQFPDLHSELNLSSLELGDSALYFCASSAAGDGEAFFGQGTRLTVV.

The genes are TRBV5-1 and TRBJ2-3; weak D call: TRBD1 (6 bases). This CDR3 has 17 residues. Looked up from germline, CDR1 is SGHRS and CDR2 is YFSETQ. V shed 4 bases and J shed 0 bases, with 18 bases lying between them. CDR3 nucleotide sequence: TGCGCCAGCAGCCCTTTAGGACAGACCTATAGCACAGATACGCAGTATTTT. Amino acid sequence: CASSPLGQTYSTDTQYF.

V gene TRBV19 combines with J gene TRBJ2-1; no clear D. The CDR3 loop spans 15 amino acids. Germline V gene data show CDR1 as LNHDA and CDR2 as SQIVND (reference sequence). The V end lost 0 bases, the J end lost 4 bases, and 10 bases lay between the germline ends. In DNA form, the CDR3 reads TGTGCCAGTAGTATAGAAGGCCACTCGTACAATGAGCAGTTCTTC. Residues: CASSIEGHSYNEQFF.

This chain joins TRBV19 and TRBJ1-4, with a possible D match to TRBD1 (6 bases). CDR1 LNHDA and CDR2 SQIVND come from the germline V gene (reference sequence). The ends were cut back, 7 bases at V and 7 bases at J, with 13 bases in the middle. The CDR3 extends over 13 amino acids. For the CDR3, the DNA is TGTGCCAGTACGGGGGCAGGATCTGAAAAACTGTTTTTT. Translation: CASTGAGSEKLFF.

The chain is built from TRBV6-5 and TRBJ1-3; D uncertain. The germline V and J ends were trimmed by 4 bases and 0 bases, with 10 bases remaining between them. The V gene's germline CDR1 is MNHEY and CDR2 SVGAGI. There are 15 residues in the CDR3. CDR3 region: CASSLDGSSGNTIYF. The DNA of the CDR3 is TGTGCCAGCAGTTTGGACGGAAGCTCTGGAAACACCATATATTTT.

V and J are TRBV11-3 and TRBJ2-2, with D uncertain. CDR3 length equals 15 residues. V lost 2 bases and J lost 0, with 7 bases in between. Germline V gives CDR1 SGHNT, CDR2 YENEEA. CDR3 in DNA: TGTGCCAGCAGCTTAAGGGCAGCGAACACCGGGGAGCTGTTTTTT. Translating it yields CASSLRAANTGELFF.

J is TRBJ2-7 and V is TRBV5-5; 8 nucleotides line up with TRBD1. This CDR3 spans 15 amino acids. The junction had 6 bases not matched to a gene; V was cut back by 0 bases and J by 4 bases. Germline V CDR1 and CDR2: SGHKS, YYEKEE (reference sequence). The CDR3 DNA sequence: TGTGCCAGCAGCTTGGTTCCAGGGGGCCAATACGAGCAGTACTTC. It translates to CASSLVPGGQYEQYF.

The rearrangement joins TRBV4-1 to TRBJ2-5; 10 bases agree with TRBD2. Trimming took 0 bases from V and 5 from J; bases not matched to a gene: 6. Looked up from germline, CDR1 is MGHRA and CDR2 is YSYEKL. There are 16 residues in the CDR3. CDR3 region: CASSQDPAGGWETQYF. DNA for the CDR3: TGCGCCAGCAGCCAAGATCCAGCGGGGGGGTGGGAGACCCAGTACTTC.

This chain connects TRBV7-9 to TRBJ1-1; maybe TRBD1 (6 bases). CDR3 length: 14 amino acids. CDR1 is SEHNR and CDR2 is FQNEAQ in the germline V gene (reference sequence). Trimming took off 1 base at V and 4 bases at J, with 10 bases between the two ends. CDR3: CASSLEVGGTEAFF. CDR3 nucleotides: TGTGCCAGCAGCTTAGAGGTAGGGGGCACTGAAGCTTTCTTT.

Sample share makes this clone medium-sized. The chain couples TRBV27 to TRBJ1-2; unclear D gene. Germline CDR1 reads MNHEY; CDR2 reads SMNVEV (reference sequence). There are 13 residues in the CDR3. V lost 1 base to trimming and J lost 5 bases, with 8 bases between them. CDR3 nucleotide sequence: TGTGCCAGCAGTTTATTTACGGGATATGGCTACACCTTC. Translated: CASSLFTGYGYTF.

The V gene is TRBV11-3, the J gene TRBJ1-4; 8 positions match TRBD1. V was pared by 4 bases and J by 6 bases, with 4 bases of the junction left unmatched. CDR3 length: 14 amino acids. Looked up from germline, CDR1 is SGHNT and CDR2 is YENEEA. In DNA, the CDR3 is TGTGCCAGCAGCTCGGGACAGGAGGATGAAAAACTGTTTTTT. Encoded protein: CASSSGQEDEKLFF.

V gene TRBV9 combines with J gene TRBJ1-6, with D hard to call. With 3 bases removed from V and 10 bases from J, the gap between germline ends came to 11 bases. The germline V gene has CDR1 SGDLS and CDR2 YYNGEE. The CDR3 runs to 13 residues. CDR3 sequence reads: CASSEGGNSPLHF. CDR3 bases: TGTGCCAGCAGCGAAGGAGGGAACTCACCCCTCCACTTT.

The rearrangement links TRBV7-3 to TRBJ1-2, with a possible D match to TRBD1 (5 bases). The CDR3 is 15 amino acids. Germline CDR1 is SGHTA and CDR2 is FQGTGA. The V end lost 5 bases, the J end lost 4 bases, and 17 bases lay between the germline ends. Here the CDR3 reads CASSPLGRPGYGYTF. CDR3 sequence (DNA): TGTGCCAGCAGCCCTCTGGGACGCCCAGGCTATGGCTACACCTTC.

This clone was found a few times. This chain uses TRBV19 with TRBJ1-5; TRBD1 might be the D (5 bases). This CDR3 contains 13 residues. The germline V gene encodes CDR1 LNHDA and CDR2 SQIVND (reference sequence). The V gene lost 3 bases and the J gene lost 7 bases, with 10 bases spanning the gap. The CDR3: CASSMGEVQPQHF. The CDR3 coding sequence is TGTGCCAGTAGTATGGGGGAAGTGCAGCCCCAGCATTTT.

This clone showed up just once. The gene calls are TRBV6-6 and TRBJ1-1; no clear D gene. The V end lost 6 bases, the J end lost 5 bases, and 7 bases lay between the germline ends. Germline V gene lookup returns CDR1 MNHNY and CDR2 SVGAGI (reference sequence). The CDR3 loop spans 11 amino acids. CDR3 in amino acids: CASRLGTEAFF. The CDR3 DNA sequence: TGTGCCAGCAGACTGGGGACTGAAGCTTTCTTT.

In regard to this clone: At the DNA level, this CDR3 is encoded by other sequences in the same sample as well. The chain carries TRBV4-2 and TRBJ1-1; D unclear. Looked up from germline, CDR1 is LGHNA and CDR2 is YNFKEQ. The CDR3 sequence is 14 residues long. Trimming took off 0 bases at V and 1 base at J, with 6 bases between the two ends. The CDR3 DNA reads TGTGCCAGCAGCCAAGATGGGCAGAACACTGAAGCTTTCTTT. This codes for CASSQDGQNTEAFF.

The chain recombines TRBV13 with TRBJ1-2; D gene ambiguous. CDR3 length: 13 residues. Trimming stripped 0 bases from V and 4 bases from J, with 6 bases between. Looked up from germline, CDR1 is PRHDT and CDR2 is FYEKMQ (reference sequence). DNA of the CDR3: TGTGCCAGCAGCTTAGGTGACCTCTATGGCTACACCTTC. Translating gives CASSLGDLYGYTF. The full variable domain, with the rest looked up from reference TRBV13 and TRBJ1-2, is AAGVIQSPRHLIKEKRETATLKCYPIPRHDTVYWYQQGPGQDPQFLISFYEKMQSDKGSIPDRFSAQQFSDYHSELNMSSLELGDSALYFCASSLGDLYGYTFGSGTRLTVV.

CDR3 sequence reads: CASTQGSSYTF. In DNA form, the CDR3 reads TGTGCCAGCACACAGGGCTCTAGCTACACCTTC. This sequence joins TRBV6-6 and TRBJ1-2; D may be TRBD1 (6 bases). Germline V gene lookup returns CDR1 MNHNY and CDR2 SVGAGI (reference sequence). This CDR3 has 11 amino acids. V was cut by 7 bases and J by 9 bases, with 12 bases left in between.

The J gene is TRBJ2-2, the V gene TRBV6-5; no clear D. CDR3 length: 11 amino acids. Deletions cut 7 bases from V and 6 bases from J, with 6 bases between. CDR1 MNHEY and CDR2 SVGAGI come from the germline V gene. The CDR3 sequence: CASTWAGELFF. The CDR3 DNA sequence: TGTGCCAGCACCTGGGCCGGGGAGCTGTTTTTT.

The gene calls are TRBV5-1 and TRBJ2-5; maybe TRBD2 (5 bases). The germline V gene has CDR1 SGHRS and CDR2 YFSETQ. The CDR3 sequence is 13 residues long. Deletions cut 4 bases from V and 4 bases from J, with 11 bases between. For the CDR3, the DNA is TGCGCCAGCAGCAGGGAGATCGGAGAGACCCAGTACTTC. Translating gives CASSREIGETQYF.

This chain joins TRBV7-9 and TRBJ1-1; D call uncertain. The V and J ends lost 5 bases and 1 base respectively, with 8 bases between them. This CDR3 region has 13 residues. Looked up from germline, CDR1 is SEHNR and CDR2 is FQNEAQ (reference sequence). CDR3 coding DNA: TGTGCCAGCAGCCCCCCAGCGAACACTGAAGCTTTCTTT. Residues: CASSPPANTEAFF.

The chain joins TRBV2 to TRBJ1-2; possibly TRBD1 for D (5 bases). Germline lookup yields CDR1 SNHLY and CDR2 FYNNEI. There are 15 residues in the CDR3. The V gene lost 3 bases and the J gene lost 5 bases, with 16 bases spanning the gap. The CDR3 sequence: CASSDSMGLTYGYTF. The CDR3 region has the DNA TGTGCCAGCAGTGACAGTATGGGACTAACTTATGGCTACACCTTC.